This entry concerns a single TCR beta chain. Its antigen is still unknown. No much larger clone is present one base from it, and per-base qualities are unavailable. This same CDR3 is encoded by further DNA sequences in the sample. All of the isolated RNA was reverse transcribed with the High Capacity cDNA Reverse Transcription Kit, so expressed TCRB transcripts were sequenced. Deep immunoSEQ sequencing was performed on naive, central memory and regulatory T cell samples, with an average of roughly 3.5 million total reads per sample. Sorted cells were lysed in RLT buffer and RNA was extracted with DNase-treated RNeasy Micro or Mini kits, depending on cell number. Each cell subset was processed separately to prevent cross-contamination, with patient and healthy donor samples processed together. TCRB sequences were amplified from cDNA with the immunoSEQ multiplex PCR, producing 87-bp fragments spanning the CDR3 region. Sequencing of the amplicons was done on the Illumina HiSeq platform. In the original analysis: Synthetic template baselines were used to correct PCR bias computationally, reads within Hamming distance 2 were collapsed together, and singletons that could not be merged were discarded. By aligning reads against IMGT, V, D and J genes, CDR3 length, and insertions or deletions at six rearrangement sites were assigned. Clonotype counts were normalized to sorted cell number within each subset before computing true diversity and Gini coefficients with the tcR R package. The overlap coefficient, calculated on TCRB nucleotide sequences, was used to measure repertoire sharing. As a proxy for the pre-selection repertoire, out-of-frame TCRB sequences from naive cells were analyzed. TCRdb retrieved this table from immuneACCESS and kept in-frame rearrangements only. Not all clones are present; in checked studies, unresolved V genes account for under half, and no reason is known for the remainder. The DNA was the basis for D and trimming; V, J and clone size are from that table. Present in this sample are 450,000 to 600,000 clones, around 30% of which were seen just once. 0.05% to 0.065% of the sample comes from the top ten.

The data were taken from a study of beta chain features in type 1 diabetes (dated by TCRdb to 2016 to 2019). Regarding the research as a whole: Mean age, gender distribution, total cell number and subset yield were not different between patients and healthy donors. A total of over 95,000,000 sorted cells were examined across all samples, and RNA yield correlated strongly with the number of cells per subset. In the study, TCRB repertoires of sorted circulating CD4+ T cell subsets from recently diagnosed type 1 diabetes patients were compared with those of matched healthy donors. Naive and central memory subsets were obtained from all 30 or so donors, but regulatory and stem cell-like memory subsets were isolated from only 8 patients and roughly eight healthy donors.

At the junction V is shortened by 2 bases and J by 4 bases; bases outside the gene matches: 2. Spanning cysteine to phenylalanine, the CDR3 consists of 14 amino acids. Here the CDR3 DNA is all that survives: 42 bases in frame from base 1. Based on the germline V gene, the CDR1 and CDR2 sequences are KGHSH and LQKENI. Each donor gave one peripheral blood draw, averaging approximately 0.12 L, which was collected into heparinised tubes. Using a panel that included CD45RO, CCR7, CD25, CD127, CD95 and CD27, naive, central memory, regulatory and stem cell-like memory CD4+ T cells were sorted on a BD FACSAria II. All sorted populations exceeded 95% purity. Right away, PBMCs were isolated by Lymphoprep density gradient centrifugation and were stained directly, with no culture step. Samples were stained and sorted in pairs, with one healthy donor and one patient per experiment, so that batch effects were minimized.

What the work shows at the level of the full study, not this receptor alone: Naive, central memory and regulatory TCRB repertoires appeared more similar among patients than among healthy donors. Because the HLA sub-analyses included only small numbers of individuals, any influence of HLA type on TCRB rearrangement was left unresolved. Because cDNA rather than genomic DNA was sequenced, highly expressing activated cells could have been over-represented, although no difference in activation and CD3 levels was found between groups. Shorter templates might be favored by PCR, yet because patient and control samples were amplified and corrected together, any such skew would affect both groups equally. Patients with type 1 diabetes made fewer insertions and deleted more nucleotides at VDJ recombination sites, implying thymic rearrangement abnormalities. In all four CD4+ subsets, TCRB CDR3 length was moderately but significantly shorter in type 1 diabetes patients.

The TCR originated in a young man in good health. Sequencing input: naive CD4+ T cells from blood. The sample's cell subset or site label is to be understood as: true naive CD4+ T cells. In this chain, TRBV18 is recombined with TRBJ2-3, with 8 junctional bases fitting TRBD1. Read as DNA, the sequence is TGTGCCAGCTCACCATTACAGGGGGCAGATACGCAGTATTTT. The encoded protein is CASSPLQGADTQYF.